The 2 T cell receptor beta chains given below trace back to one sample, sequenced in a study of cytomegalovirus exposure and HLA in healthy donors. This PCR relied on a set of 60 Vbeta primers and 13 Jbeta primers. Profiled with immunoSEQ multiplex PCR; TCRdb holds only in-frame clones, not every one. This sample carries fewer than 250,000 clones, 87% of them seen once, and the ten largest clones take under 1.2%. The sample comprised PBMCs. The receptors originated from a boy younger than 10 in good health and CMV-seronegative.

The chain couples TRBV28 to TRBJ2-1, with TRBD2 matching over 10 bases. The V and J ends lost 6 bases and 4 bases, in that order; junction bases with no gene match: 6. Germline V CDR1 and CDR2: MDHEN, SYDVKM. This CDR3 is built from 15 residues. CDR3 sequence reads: CASSRGLADYNEQFF. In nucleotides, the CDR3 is TGTGCCAGCAGCCGCGGACTAGCGGATTACAATGAGCAGTTCTTC.

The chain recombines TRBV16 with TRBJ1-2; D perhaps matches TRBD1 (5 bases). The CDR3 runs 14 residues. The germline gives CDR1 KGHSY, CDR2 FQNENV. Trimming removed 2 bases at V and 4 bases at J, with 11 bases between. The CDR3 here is CASSQTVGGYGYTF. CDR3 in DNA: TGTGCCAGCAGCCAAACTGTGGGGGGCTATGGCTACACCTTC.